This T cell receptor (beta chain) originates from a study of blood T cell repertoires in COVID-19. Looking at the study overall: Researchers got acute and convalescent COVID-19 samples from the United States, Italy and Spain. Sources were T cells, B-cell-depleted T cells, or PBMCs; the material itself was cDNA or gDNA.

Cohorts were determined from participant-reported clinical history. CDR3 length: 15 residues. The V end was cut by 3 bases, the J end by 7 bases, with 13 bases between. CDR1 is KGHSH, CDR2 LQKENI, per germline. Assay used: immunoSEQ multiplex PCR; TCRdb lists only in-frame clones, some missing. The data hold 200,000 or so clones, with roughly 80% observed a single time. Sequenced material: PBMCs or T cells enriched from blood (not recorded which). The J gene is TRBJ1-6, the V gene TRBV18, with D possibly matching TRBD1 (6 bases). This receptor was identified in a woman between 35 and 50 years old with acute COVID-19. CDR3 sequence reads: CASSPRDTGNSPLHF. The CDR3 DNA sequence: TGTGCCAGCTCACCCCGAGATACAGGGAATTCACCCCTCCACTTT.